This T cell receptor beta chain was captured by sequencing in a study of blood T cell repertoires in COVID-19. This table comes from immunoSEQ multiplex PCR, and its TCRdb copy is limited to in-frame clones, with some not included. The table shows over 300,000 clones, with approximately 87% occurring only once. J was trimmed by 2 bases and V by 6 bases; bases with no gene match: 11. There are 16 residues in the CDR3. The germline V gene encodes CDR1 LNHDA and CDR2 SQIVND (reference sequence). V and J are TRBV19 and TRBJ2-3; 7 positions match TRBD1. This sequence originates from a woman in her 30s with acute COVID-19. The sample taken for sequencing was PBMCs or T cells enriched from blood (not recorded which). The CDR3 protein is CASSSGTAKITDTQYF. The CDR3 DNA reads as TGTGCCAGTAGCTCCGGGACAGCTAAAATCACAGATACGCAGTATTTT. The full variable domain, completed using reference TRBV19 and TRBJ2-3, is DGGITQSPKYLFRKEGQNVTLSCEQNLNHDAMYWYRQDPGQGLRLIYYSQIVNDFQKGDIAEGYSVSREKKESFPLTVTSAQKNPTAFYLCASSSGTAKITDTQYFGPGTRLTVL.